This T cell receptor (beta chain) was recorded in a study of blood T cell repertoires in COVID-19. Trimming at V came to 3 bases and at J to 2 bases, leaving 3 bases not matched to a gene. Germline V lookup: CDR1 LNHDA, CDR2 SQIVND (reference sequence). CDR3 length: 15 residues. Clones were read by immunoSEQ multiplex PCR, and TCRdb kept only the in-frame ones, dropping some. This table holds 150,000 or so clones, about four fifths found once. The Seattle site enrolled patients during active infection and followed them longitudinally. This receptor was obtained from a woman in her fifties or sixties with COVID-19, enrolled during active disease. The specimen sequenced was peripheral blood. The chain employs TRBV19 and TRBJ1-5; 8 nucleotides line up with TRBD1. This CDR3 is CASSIATGGNQPQHF. CDR3 sequence (DNA): TGTGCCAGTAGTATTGCGACAGGGGGCAATCAGCCCCAGCATTTT. The full variable domain, in which reference TRBV19 and TRBJ1-5 provide the parts outside the CDR3, is DGGITQSPKYLFRKEGQNVTLSCEQNLNHDAMYWYRQDPGQGLRLIYYSQIVNDFQKGDIAEGYSVSREKKESFPLTVTSAQKNPTAFYLCASSIATGGNQPQHFGDGTRLSIL.